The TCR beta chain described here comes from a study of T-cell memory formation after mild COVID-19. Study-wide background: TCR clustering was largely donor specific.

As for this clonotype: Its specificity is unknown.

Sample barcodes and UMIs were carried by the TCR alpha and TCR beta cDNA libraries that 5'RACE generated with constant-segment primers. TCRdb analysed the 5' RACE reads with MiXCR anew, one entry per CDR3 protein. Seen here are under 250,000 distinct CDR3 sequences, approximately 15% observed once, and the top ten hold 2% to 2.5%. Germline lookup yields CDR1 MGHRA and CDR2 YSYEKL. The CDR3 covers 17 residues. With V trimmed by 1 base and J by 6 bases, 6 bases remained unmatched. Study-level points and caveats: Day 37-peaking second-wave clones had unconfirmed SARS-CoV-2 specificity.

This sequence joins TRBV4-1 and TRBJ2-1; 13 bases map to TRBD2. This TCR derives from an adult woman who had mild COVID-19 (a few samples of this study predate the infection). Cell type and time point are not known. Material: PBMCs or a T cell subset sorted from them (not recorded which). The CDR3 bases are TGCGCCAGCAGCCAAGGTCCTACTAGCGGGGGGGCCAATGAGCAGTTCTTC. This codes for CASSQGPTSGGANEQFF.